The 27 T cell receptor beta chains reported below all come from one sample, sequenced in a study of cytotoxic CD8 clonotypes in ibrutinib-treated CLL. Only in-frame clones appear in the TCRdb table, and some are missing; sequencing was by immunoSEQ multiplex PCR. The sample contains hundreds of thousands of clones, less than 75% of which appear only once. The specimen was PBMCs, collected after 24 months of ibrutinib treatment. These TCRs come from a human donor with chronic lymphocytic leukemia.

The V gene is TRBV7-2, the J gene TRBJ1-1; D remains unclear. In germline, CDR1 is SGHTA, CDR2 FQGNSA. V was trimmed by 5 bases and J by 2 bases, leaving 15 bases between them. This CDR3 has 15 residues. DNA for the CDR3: TGTGCCAGCAGCCCGAGGACTCTCCCAAACACTGAAGCTTTCTTT. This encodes CASSPRTLPNTEAFF.

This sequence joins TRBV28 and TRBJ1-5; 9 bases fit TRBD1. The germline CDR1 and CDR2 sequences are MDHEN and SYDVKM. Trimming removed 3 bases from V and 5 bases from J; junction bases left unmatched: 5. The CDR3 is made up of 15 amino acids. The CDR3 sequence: CASSFGDRAYQPQHF. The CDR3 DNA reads TGTGCCAGCAGTTTCGGGGACAGGGCCTATCAGCCCCAGCATTTT.

The CDR3 DNA is TGTGCCAGCAGTTATTTGCTAGCGGGAGACACCGGGGAGCTGTTTTTT. Translating gives CASSYLLAGDTGELFF. The rearrangement links TRBV6-5 to TRBJ2-2; 10 nucleotides agree with TRBD2. V trimming: 3 bases; J trimming: 3 bases; junction bases outside the gene matches: 4. The CDR3 consists of 16 residues. Per the germline V gene, CDR1 is MNHEY and CDR2 is SVGAGI.

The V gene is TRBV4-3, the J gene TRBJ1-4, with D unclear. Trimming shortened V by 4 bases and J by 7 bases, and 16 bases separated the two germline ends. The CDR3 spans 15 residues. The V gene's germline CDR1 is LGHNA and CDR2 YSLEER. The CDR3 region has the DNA TGCGCCAGCAGCCGTGTACCGGGAGCGGGTGAAAAACTGTTTTTT. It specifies CASSRVPGAGEKLFF.

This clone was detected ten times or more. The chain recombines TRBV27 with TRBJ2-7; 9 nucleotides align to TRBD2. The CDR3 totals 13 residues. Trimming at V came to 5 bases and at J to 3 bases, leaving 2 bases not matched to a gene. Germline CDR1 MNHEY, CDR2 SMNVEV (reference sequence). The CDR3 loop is CASSQLAGYEQYF. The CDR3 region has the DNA TGTGCCAGCAGTCAACTAGCGGGCTACGAGCAGTACTTC.

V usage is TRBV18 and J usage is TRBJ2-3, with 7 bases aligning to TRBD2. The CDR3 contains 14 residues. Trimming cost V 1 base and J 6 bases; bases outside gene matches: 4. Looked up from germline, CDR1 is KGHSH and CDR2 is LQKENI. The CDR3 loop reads CASSPREGTDTQYF. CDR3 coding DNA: TGTGCCAGCTCACCACGGGAGGGGACGGATACGCAGTATTTT.

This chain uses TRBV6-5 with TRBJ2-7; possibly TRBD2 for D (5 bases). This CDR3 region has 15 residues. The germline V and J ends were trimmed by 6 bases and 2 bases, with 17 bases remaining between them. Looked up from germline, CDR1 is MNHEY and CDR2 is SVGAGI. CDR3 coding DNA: TGTGCCAGCAGGACCCCCGGGAAAGGACCCTACGAGCAGTACTTC. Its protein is CASRTPGKGPYEQYF.

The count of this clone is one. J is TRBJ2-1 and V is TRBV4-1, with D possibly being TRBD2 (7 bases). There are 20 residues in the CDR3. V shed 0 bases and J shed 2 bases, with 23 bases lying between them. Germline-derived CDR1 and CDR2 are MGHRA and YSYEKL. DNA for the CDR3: TGCGCCAGCAGCCAAGATCGTGCGGGGGCCTTGACGGGCGCCTACAATGAGCAGTTCTTC. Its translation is CASSQDRAGALTGAYNEQFF.

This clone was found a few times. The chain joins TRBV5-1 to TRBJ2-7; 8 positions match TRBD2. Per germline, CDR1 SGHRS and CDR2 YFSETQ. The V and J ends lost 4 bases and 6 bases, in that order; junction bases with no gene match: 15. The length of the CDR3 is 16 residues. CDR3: CASSLPGVAGSGEQYF. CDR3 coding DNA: TGCGCCAGCAGCCTTCCCGGGGTAGCGGGATCCGGCGAGCAGTACTTC.

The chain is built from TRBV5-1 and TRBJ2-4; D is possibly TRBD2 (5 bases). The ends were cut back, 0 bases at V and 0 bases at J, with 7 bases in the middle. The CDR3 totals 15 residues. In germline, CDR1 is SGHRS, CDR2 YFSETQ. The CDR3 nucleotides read TGCGCCAGCAGCTTGGTGAGCGGAGCCAAAAACATTCAGTACTTC. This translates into CASSLVSGAKNIQYF.

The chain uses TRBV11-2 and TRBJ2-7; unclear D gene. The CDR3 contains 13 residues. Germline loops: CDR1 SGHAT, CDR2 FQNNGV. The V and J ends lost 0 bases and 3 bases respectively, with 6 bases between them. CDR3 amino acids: CASSLEAGYEQYF. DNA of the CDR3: TGTGCCAGCAGCTTAGAAGCCGGCTACGAGCAGTACTTC.

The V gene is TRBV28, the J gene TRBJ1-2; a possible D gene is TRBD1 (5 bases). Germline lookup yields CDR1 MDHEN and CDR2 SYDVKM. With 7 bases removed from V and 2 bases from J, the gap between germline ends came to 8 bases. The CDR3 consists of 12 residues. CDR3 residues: CASTGSNYGYTF. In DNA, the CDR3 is TGTGCCAGCACAGGGTCCAACTATGGCTACACCTTC.

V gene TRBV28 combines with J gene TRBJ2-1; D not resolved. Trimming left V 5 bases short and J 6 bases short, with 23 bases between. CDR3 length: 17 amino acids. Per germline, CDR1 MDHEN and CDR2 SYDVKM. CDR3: CASSNFARAPRGNEQFF. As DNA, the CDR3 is TGTGCCAGCAGTAACTTCGCCCGGGCCCCAAGAGGCAATGAGCAGTTCTTC.

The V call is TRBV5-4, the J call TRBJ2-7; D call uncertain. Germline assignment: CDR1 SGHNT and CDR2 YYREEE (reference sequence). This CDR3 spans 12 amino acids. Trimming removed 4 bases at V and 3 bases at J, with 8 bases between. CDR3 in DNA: TGTGCCAGCAGCGCGGACGGCTACGAGCAGTACTTC. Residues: CASSADGYEQYF.

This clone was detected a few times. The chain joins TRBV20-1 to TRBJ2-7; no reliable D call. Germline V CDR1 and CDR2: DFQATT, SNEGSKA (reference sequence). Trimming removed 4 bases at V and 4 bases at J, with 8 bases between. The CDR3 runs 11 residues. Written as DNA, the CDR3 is TGCAGTGCTATTTCGTTTTACGAGCAGTACTTC. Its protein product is CSAISFYEQYF.

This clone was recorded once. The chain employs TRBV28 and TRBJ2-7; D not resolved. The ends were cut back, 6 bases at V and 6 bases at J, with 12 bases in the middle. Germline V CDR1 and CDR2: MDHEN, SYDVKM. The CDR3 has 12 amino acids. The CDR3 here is CASSNIGVEQYF. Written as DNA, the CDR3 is TGTGCCAGCAGCAATATTGGGGTCGAGCAGTACTTC.

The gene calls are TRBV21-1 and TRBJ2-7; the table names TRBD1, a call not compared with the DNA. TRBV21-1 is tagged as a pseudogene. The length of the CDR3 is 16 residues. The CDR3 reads CASSKDRPTLSYEQYF. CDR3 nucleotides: TGTGCCAGCAGCAAGGACAGGCCCACCCTTTCCTACGAGCAGTACTTC.

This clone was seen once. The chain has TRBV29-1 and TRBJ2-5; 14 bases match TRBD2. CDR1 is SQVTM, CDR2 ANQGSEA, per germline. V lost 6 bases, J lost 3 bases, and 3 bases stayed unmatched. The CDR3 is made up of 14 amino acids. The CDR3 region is CSVGTSGSEETQYF. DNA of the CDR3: TGCAGCGTCGGGACTAGCGGGAGTGAAGAGACCCAGTACTTC.

This CDR3 reads CASKGASPAGDTQYF. For the CDR3, the DNA is TGTGCCAGCAAGGGAGCTAGTCCCGCCGGGGATACGCAGTATTTT. V gene TRBV2 combines with J gene TRBJ2-3, with D possibly being TRBD2 (5 bases). The germline CDR1 and CDR2 sequences are SNHLY and FYNNEI. The V end was cut by 7 bases, the J end by 6 bases, with 20 bases between. CDR3 length equals 15 residues.

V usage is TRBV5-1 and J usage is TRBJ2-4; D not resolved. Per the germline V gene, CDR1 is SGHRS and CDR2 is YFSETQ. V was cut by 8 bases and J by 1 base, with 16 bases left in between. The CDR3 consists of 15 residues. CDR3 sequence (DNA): TGCGCCAGTTGGAAAGGCCGTCCTGCCAAAAACATTCAGTACTTC. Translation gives CASWKGRPAKNIQYF.

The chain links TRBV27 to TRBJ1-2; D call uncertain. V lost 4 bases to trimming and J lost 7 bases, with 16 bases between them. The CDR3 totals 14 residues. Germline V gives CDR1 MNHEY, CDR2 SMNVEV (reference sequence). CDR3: CASSSLRGGIGYTF. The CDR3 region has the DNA TGTGCCAGCAGTTCCCTTCGCGGTGGAATTGGCTACACCTTC.

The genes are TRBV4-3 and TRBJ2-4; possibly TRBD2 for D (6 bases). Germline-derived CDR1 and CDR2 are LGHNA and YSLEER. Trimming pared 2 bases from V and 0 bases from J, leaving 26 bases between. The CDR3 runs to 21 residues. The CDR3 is CASSQFTLGTAENLAKNIQYF. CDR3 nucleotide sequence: TGCGCCAGCAGCCAATTTACCCTCGGGACTGCAGAAAACCTAGCCAAAAACATTCAGTACTTC.

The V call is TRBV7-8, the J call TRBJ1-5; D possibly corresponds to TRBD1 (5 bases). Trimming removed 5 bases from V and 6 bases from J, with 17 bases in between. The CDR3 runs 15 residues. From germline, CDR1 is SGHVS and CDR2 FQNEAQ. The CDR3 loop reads CASSVTGTSGQPQHF. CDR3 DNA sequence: TGTGCCAGCAGCGTCACCGGGACTTCGGGTCAGCCCCAGCATTTT.

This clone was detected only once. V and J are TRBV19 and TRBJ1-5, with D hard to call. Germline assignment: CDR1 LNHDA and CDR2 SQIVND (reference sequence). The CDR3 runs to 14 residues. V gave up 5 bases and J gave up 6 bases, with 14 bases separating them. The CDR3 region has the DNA TGTGCCAGTAGTCTTCTCGGAAATGGTCAGCCCCAGCATTTT. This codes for CASSLLGNGQPQHF.

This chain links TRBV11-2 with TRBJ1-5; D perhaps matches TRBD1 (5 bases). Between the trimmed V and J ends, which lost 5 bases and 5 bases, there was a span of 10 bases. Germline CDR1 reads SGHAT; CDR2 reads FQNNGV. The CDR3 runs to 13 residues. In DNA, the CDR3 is TGTGCCAGCAGCCGCAGGGTAGATCAGCCCCAGCATTTT. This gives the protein CASSRRVDQPQHF.

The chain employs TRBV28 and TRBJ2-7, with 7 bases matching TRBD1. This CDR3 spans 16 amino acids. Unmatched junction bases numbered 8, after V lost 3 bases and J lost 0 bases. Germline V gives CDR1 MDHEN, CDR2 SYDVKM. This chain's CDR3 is CASSLIATGSSYEQYF. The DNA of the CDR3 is TGTGCCAGCAGTTTGATAGCGACAGGGAGCTCCTACGAGCAGTACTTC.

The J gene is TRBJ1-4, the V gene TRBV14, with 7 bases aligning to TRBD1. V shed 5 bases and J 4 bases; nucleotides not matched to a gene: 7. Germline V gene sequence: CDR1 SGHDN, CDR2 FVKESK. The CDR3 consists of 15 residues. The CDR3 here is CASSGDGTVNEKLFF. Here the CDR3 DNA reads TGTGCCAGCAGCGGCGACGGGACAGTTAATGAAAAACTGTTTTTT.